Only a few counts were recorded for the clone carrying this T cell receptor beta chain. This CDR3 spans 14 amino acids. CDR1 is MNHEY and CDR2 is SVGAGI in the germline V gene. The data are from a study of CD8+ T cells in alopecia areata. RNA, once extracted, was reverse transcribed into cDNA for use as the sequencing template. The repertoire was sequenced with immunoSEQ multiplex PCR; TCRdb's copy has only in-frame clones and lacks some. The sample shows 100,000 to 120,000 clones, 50% to 70% of them seen only once. The receptor was isolated from a human donor with alopecia areata. The sequencing input was NKG2D-low CD8+ T cells sorted from blood. This chain joins TRBV6-5 and TRBJ2-5, with TRBD1 matching 8 bases. The DNA end is more similar to TRBJ2-7, so the J call may be wrong. CDR3 loop: CASRRQGSSYEQYF. CDR3 nucleotides: TGTGCCAGCAGGAGACAGGGGAGCTCCTACGAGCAGTACTTC.